This is a list of T cell receptor beta chains from one sample in a study of shared clonotypes between healthy human individuals. Sequencing used immunoSEQ multiplex PCR; TCRdb keeps in-frame clones, though not all of them. The repertoire consists of 2 million to 2.5 million clones, with about 95% occurring once and the leading ten covering roughly 1%. Material for sequencing was naive CD8+ T cells sorted from blood. The receptors derive from a man between 18 and 35 years old in good health. Each CDR3 is given with its conserved first and last residue.

V gene: TRBV10-2
J gene: TRBJ2-6
CDR3 length: 12
CDR3 protein: CASSSGANVLTF

V gene: TRBV27
J gene: TRBJ2-1
CDR3 length: 13
CDR3 protein: CASGLLAADEQFF

V gene: TRBV25-1
J gene: TRBJ2-3
CDR3 length: 14
CDR3 protein: CASSERGGGDTQYF

V gene: TRBV7-3
J gene: TRBJ2-6
CDR3 length: 16
CDR3 protein: CASSPPDSSGANVLTF

V gene: TRBV7-9
J gene: TRBJ2-7
CDR3 length: 15
CDR3 protein: CASSLAGTDVHEQYF

V gene: TRBV27
J gene: TRBJ1-1
CDR3 length: 15
CDR3 protein: CASRPIGPGVTEAFF

V gene: TRBV4-2
J gene: TRBJ1-2
CDR3 length: 15
CDR3 protein: CASSQEEQGNYGYTF

V gene: TRBV9
J gene: TRBJ2-3
CDR3 length: 18
CDR3 protein: CASSVVSLASDRTDTQYF

V gene: TRBV18
J gene: TRBJ2-1
CDR3 length: 14
CDR3 protein: CASSLLSTGDEQFF

V gene: TRBV6-6
J gene: TRBJ2-2
CDR3 length: 15
CDR3 protein: CASSYSIGVPGELFF

V gene: TRBV2
J gene: TRBJ1-1
CDR3 length: 13
CDR3 protein: CATRGRANTEAFF

V gene: TRBV5-6
J gene: TRBJ2-3
CDR3 length: 16
CDR3 protein: CASSPWGVGRTDTQYF

V gene: TRBV9
J gene: TRBJ2-7
CDR3 length: 13
CDR3 protein: CASSGQGTYEQYF

V gene: TRBV10-1
J gene: TRBJ1-1
CDR3 length: 14
CDR3 protein: CASSEGTGNTEAFF

V gene: TRBV27
J gene: TRBJ2-7
CDR3 length: 15
CDR3 protein: CASCPLGQGAHEQYF

V gene: TRBV4-1
J gene: TRBJ2-2
CDR3 length: 17
CDR3 protein: CASSQELRGMNTGELFF

V gene: TRBV7-2
J gene: TRBJ2-3
CDR3 length: 16
CDR3 protein: CASSLEDRGSTDTQYF

V gene: TRBV7-8
J gene: TRBJ1-1
CDR3 length: 16
CDR3 protein: CASSFIIGRGETEAFF

V gene: TRBV5-6
J gene: TRBJ2-7
CDR3 length: 14
CDR3 protein: CASRTAGGTYEQYF

V gene: TRBV13
J gene: TRBJ2-7
CDR3 length: 14
CDR3 protein: CASSLDRGSYEQYF

V gene: TRBV5-6
J gene: TRBJ2-7
CDR3 length: 13
CDR3 protein: CASSTWTGYEQYF

V gene: TRBV10-1
J gene: TRBJ2-3
CDR3 length: 16
CDR3 protein: CASQLTRTSGGDTQYF

V gene: TRBV7-2
J gene: TRBJ1-6
CDR3 length: 17
CDR3 protein: CASSPSEGSSYNSPLHF

V gene: TRBV5-8
J gene: TRBJ1-1
CDR3 length: 15
CDR3 protein: CVGLGEKELNTEAFF

V gene: TRBV2
J gene: TRBJ1-2
CDR3 length: 14
CDR3 protein: CASSETVSVYGYTF

V gene: TRBV7-9
J gene: TRBJ2-7
CDR3 length: 13
CDR3 protein: CASSLPVGYEQYF

V gene: TRBV5-6
J gene: TRBJ1-4
CDR3 length: 16
CDR3 protein: CASSFGGTGRDEKLFF

V gene: TRBV6-5
J gene: TRBJ2-7
CDR3 length: 15
CDR3 protein: CASSYGTSGTYEQYF